This T cell receptor beta chain was sequenced during a study of CD4+ T cells in melanoma. The study, taken as a whole, reports: A reported correlation linked neoantigen-specific CD4+ T cells to CD8+, macrophage and B cell function.

Some clones are missing from TCRdb's copy, which holds only in-frame ones; the method was immunoSEQ multiplex PCR. The sample lists 150 to 200 clones, about two thirds occurring once. The V gene's germline CDR1 is LGHNA and CDR2 YNFKEQ. The ends were cut back, 0 bases at V and 4 bases at J, with 6 bases in the middle. The CDR3 covers 13 residues. In its sample, this clone was seen a few times. Its cognate antigen is unknown. This chain uses TRBV4-2 with TRBJ1-1; D is unclear. The receptor comes from a human donor with melanoma. CDR3: CASSQDGSTEAFF. Written as DNA, the CDR3 is TGTGCCAGCAGCCAAGACGGGTCCACTGAAGCTTTCTTT.